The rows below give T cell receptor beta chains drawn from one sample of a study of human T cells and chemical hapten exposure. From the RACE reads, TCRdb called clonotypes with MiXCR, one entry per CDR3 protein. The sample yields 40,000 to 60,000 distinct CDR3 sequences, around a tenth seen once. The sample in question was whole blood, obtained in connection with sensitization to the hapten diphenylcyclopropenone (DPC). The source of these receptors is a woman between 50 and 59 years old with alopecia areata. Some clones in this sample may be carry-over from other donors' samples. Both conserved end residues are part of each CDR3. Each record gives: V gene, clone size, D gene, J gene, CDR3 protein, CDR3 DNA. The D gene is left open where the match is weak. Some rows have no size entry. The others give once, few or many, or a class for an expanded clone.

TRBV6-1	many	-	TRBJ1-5	CASRGHTDQPQHF	TGTGCCAGCAGGGGACATACCGATCAGCCCCAGCATTTT
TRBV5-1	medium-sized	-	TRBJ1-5	CASSLAGNSNQPQHF	TGCGCCAGCAGCTTGGCAGGAAATAGCAATCAGCCCCAGCATTTT
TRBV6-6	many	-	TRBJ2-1	CASIDRSSLNEQFF	TGTGCCAGCATCGACAGGTCCAGCCTCAATGAGCAGTTCTTC
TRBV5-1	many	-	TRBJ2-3	CASSLPTTDTQYF	TGCGCCAGCAGCCTACCTACCACAGATACGCAGTATTTT
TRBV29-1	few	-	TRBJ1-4	CSVRRDNEKLFF	TGCAGCGTTCGCAGGGATAATGAAAAACTGTTTTTT
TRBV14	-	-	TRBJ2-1	CASRGNYFYNEQFF	TGTGCCAGCAGGGGAAACTATTTCTACAATGAGCAGTTCTTC
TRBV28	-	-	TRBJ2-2	CASRSPGELFF	TGTGCCAGCAGGTCCCCCGGTGAGCTGTTTTTT
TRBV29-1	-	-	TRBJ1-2	CSVVGSHSFIGYTF	TGCAGCGTTGTAGGGTCCCACTCTTTCATAGGCTACACCTTC
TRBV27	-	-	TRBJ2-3	CASRQGSTSTDTQYF	TGTGCCAGCAGACAGGGATCGACTAGCACAGATACGCAGTATTTT
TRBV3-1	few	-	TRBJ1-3	CASSQDWGVSGNTIYF	TGTGCCAGCAGCCAAGACTGGGGAGTCTCTGGAAACACCATATATTTT
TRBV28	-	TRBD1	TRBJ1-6	CASRPGQGSSPLHF	TGTGCCAGCCGGCCGGGACAGGGGTCGTCACCCCTCCACTTT
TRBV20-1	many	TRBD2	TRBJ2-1	CSAGTSGRGSQFF	TGCAGTGCTGGGACTAGCGGGAGGGGTTCGCAGTTCTTC
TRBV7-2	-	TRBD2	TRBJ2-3	CASSQSRGGRGTDTQYF	TGTGCCAGCAGCCAGTCACGGGGCGGGAGGGGCACAGATACGCAGTATTTT
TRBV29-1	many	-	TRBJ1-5	CSVEPTRGGNQPQHF	TGCAGCGTTGAACCGACGAGGGGTGGCAATCAGCCCCAGCATTTT
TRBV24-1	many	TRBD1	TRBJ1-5	CATSDFRQGDTLPSNQPQHF	TGTGCCACCAGTGATTTTCGGCAGGGGGACACTCTCCCTAGCAATCAGCCCCAGCATTTT
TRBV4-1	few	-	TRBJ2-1	CASSLVRAEQFF	TGCGCCAGCAGCCTAGTCCGGGCTGAGCAGTTCTTC
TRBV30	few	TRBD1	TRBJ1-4	CASFQGALEKLFF	TGTGCCTCTTTCCAGGGGGCGCTAGAAAAACTGTTTTTT
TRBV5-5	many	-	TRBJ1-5	CASSYILGQPQHF	TGTGCCAGCAGCTATATCCTGGGTCAGCCCCAGCATTTT
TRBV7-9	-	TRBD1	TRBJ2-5	CASSGRDRGLQETQYF	TGTGCCAGCAGTGGTCGGGACAGGGGCCTACAAGAGACCCAGTACTTC
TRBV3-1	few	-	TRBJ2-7	CASSRASSYEQYF	TGTGCCAGCAGCCGGGCGAGCTCCTACGAGCAGTACTTC
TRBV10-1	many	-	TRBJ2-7	CASSESGRLTYEQYF	TGCGCCAGCAGTGAGTCTGGCAGGCTGACCTACGAGCAGTACTTC
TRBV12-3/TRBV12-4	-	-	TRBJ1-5	CASSFSGNQSQHF	TGTGCCAGCAGTTTTTCTGGGAACCAGTCCCAGCATTTT
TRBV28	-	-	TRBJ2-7	CASSLSGPRYEQYF	TGTGCCAGCAGTTTATCTGGTCCGCGCTACGAGCAGTACTTC
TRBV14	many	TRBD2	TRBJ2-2	CASSPSGRAFGELFF	TGTGCCAGCAGCCCTAGCGGGAGGGCCTTCGGGGAGCTGTTTTTT
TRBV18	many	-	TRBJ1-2	CASSPTRGVYGYTF	TGTGCCAGCTCACCCACCAGAGGCGTCTATGGCTACACCTTC
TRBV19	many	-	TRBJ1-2	CASSIASATTNYGYTF	TGTGCCAGTAGTATAGCGTCGGCAACAACTAACTATGGCTACACCTTC
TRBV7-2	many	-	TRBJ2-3	CASSSADTQYF	TGTGCCAGCAGCTCCGCAGATACGCAGTATTTT
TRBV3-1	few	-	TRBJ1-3	CASSQGTGGSGNTIYF	TGTGCCAGCAGCCAAGGAACAGGAGGCTCAGGAAACACCATATATTTT
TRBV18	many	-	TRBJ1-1	CASSPETEAKLFF	TGTGCCAGCTCACCAGAGACAGAAGCGAAGCTTTTCTTT
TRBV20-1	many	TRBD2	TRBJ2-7	CSARVSREPYEQYF	TGCAGTGCTAGGGTCTCGCGGGAGCCCTACGAGCAGTACTTC
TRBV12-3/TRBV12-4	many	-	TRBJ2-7	CATSAGPYEQYF	TGTGCCACCTCAGCGGGCCCCTACGAGCAGTACTTC
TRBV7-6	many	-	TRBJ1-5	CASSLSGGGNQPQHF	TGTGCCAGCAGCTTATCGGGAGGTGGCAATCAGCCCCAGCATTTT